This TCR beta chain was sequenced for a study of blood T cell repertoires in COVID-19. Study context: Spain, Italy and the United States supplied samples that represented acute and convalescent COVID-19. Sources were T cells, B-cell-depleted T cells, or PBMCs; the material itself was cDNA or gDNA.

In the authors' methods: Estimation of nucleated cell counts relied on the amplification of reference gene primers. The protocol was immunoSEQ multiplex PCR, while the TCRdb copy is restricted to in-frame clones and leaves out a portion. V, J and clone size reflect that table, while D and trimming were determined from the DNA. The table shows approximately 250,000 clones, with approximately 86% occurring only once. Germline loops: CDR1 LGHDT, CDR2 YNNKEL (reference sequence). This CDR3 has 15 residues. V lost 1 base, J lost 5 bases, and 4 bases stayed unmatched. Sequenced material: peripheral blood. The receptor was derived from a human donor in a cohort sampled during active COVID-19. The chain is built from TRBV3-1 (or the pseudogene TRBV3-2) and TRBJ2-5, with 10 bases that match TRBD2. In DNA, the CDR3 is TGTGCCAGCAGCCAAGGCAGCGGGAGGGGGGAGACCCAGTACTTC. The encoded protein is CASSQGSGRGETQYF.